This TCR beta chain was sequenced for a study of molecular identifiers for immune sequencing clone quantification. The CDR3 totals 15 residues. Trimming at V came to 3 bases and at J to 1 base, leaving 5 bases not matched to a gene. Germline V gives CDR1 SGHDT, CDR2 YYEEEE. Each CDR3 protein gets one entry after TCRdb re-called the PCR reads with MiXCR. The table lists hundreds of thousands of distinct CDR3 sequences, about 23% of them singletons. Sequenced: naive CD8+ T cells from blood, with Jurkat cell RNA spiked in. Stated subset: FACS-sorted CD8+CD4-CCR7+CD45RA+ naive T cells. The TCR was taken from a human donor in good health. Some libraries in this study had Jurkat cell RNA spiked in. J is TRBJ2-3 and V is TRBV5-6; 7 bases match TRBD2. The CDR3 DNA reads TGTGCCAGCAGCTCTTCTAGCGGAGGCACAGATACGCAGTATTTT. Encoded protein: CASSSSSGGTDTQYF.